The present T cell receptor beta chain was sequenced within a study of T cell responses to AZD1222 COVID-19 vaccine. Losses at the gene ends were 3 bases for V and 4 bases for J; bases not matched to a gene: 8. From germline, CDR1 is KGHSH and CDR2 LQKENI. This CDR3 has 16 residues. Overall study results and limits: Reportedly, close to half of spike-specific TCRs are directed against unmutated variant regions.

Worth noting for this clone: Antigen specificity is unknown.

Clones were read by immunoSEQ multiplex PCR, and TCRdb kept only the in-frame ones, dropping some. Of 85,000 to 130,000 clones listed, 80% to 95% are singletons. It was second doses at about 4 or about 12 weeks that were pooled. The V call is TRBV18, the J call TRBJ2-1; 8 positions agree with TRBD1. Sequencing used peripheral blood, obtained 28 days after the second AZD1222 dose. The sequence was obtained from an adult who received the AZD1222 COVID-19 vaccine. This chain's CDR3 is CASSPSRQGSYNEQFF. Here the CDR3 DNA reads TGTGCCAGCTCACCGTCGAGACAGGGGTCTTACAATGAGCAGTTCTTC.